The TCR beta chain described here comes from a study of cytomegalovirus exposure and HLA in healthy donors. Study background: A subsequent analysis reported that the 120 validation repertoires were produced on the same platform that had also been used for the approximately 700 first-cohort repertoires. General study points: Roughly 170 TCR beta chains were listed as cytomegalovirus-associated.

For this clone: What it recognizes is unknown.

V shed 8 bases, J shed 0 bases, and the junction held 3 bases outside the gene matches. CDR1 is SGHTA and CDR2 is FQGTGA in the germline V gene. The CDR3 has 13 residues. The assay was immunoSEQ multiplex PCR, and TCRdb's table has in-frame clones only and misses some. Here the sample spans about 200,000 clones, approximately 87% being singletons. Material: PBMCs. The rearrangement links TRBV7-3 to TRBJ1-1, with 7 bases lining up with TRBD1. The sequence was collected from a woman aged 18-29 years in good health and CMV-seronegative. CDR3 residues: CASSGTVNTEAFF. For the CDR3, the DNA is TGTGCCAGCTCCGGGACAGTGAACACTGAAGCTTTCTTT.